These T cell receptor beta chains were read from a single sample in a study of control samples from healthy donors and cancer patients. The assay was immunoSEQ multiplex PCR, and TCRdb's table has in-frame clones only and misses some. The repertoire consists of about 140,000 clones, with around nine tenths occurring once and the leading ten covering 10% to 12%. Sequencing was performed on blood. These receptors originate from a man aged 30 to 45 in good health. The CDR3 runs from the conserved cysteine through the conserved F or W. Fields, in order: V gene, D gene, J gene, clone size, CDR3 DNA, CDR3 protein. A D gene is named only where the DNA matches it firmly. Clone size is given for some rows only: seen once, a few or many times, or a class if the clone is expanded.

>TRBV19|NA|TRBJ1-5|NA
TGTGCCAGTAGTATAGATCCGCGACGGGGTGATCAGCCCCAGCATTTT
CASSIDPRRGDQPQHF
>TRBV5-1|TRBD1|TRBJ2-2|NA
TGCGCCAGCAGCCGGGACAGGGGACGGATCGGGGAGCTGTTTTTT
CASSRDRGRIGELFF
>TRBV6-2/TRBV6-3|TRBD1|TRBJ2-7|NA
TGTGCCAGCAGTCTTGCCGGGACAGGGATCTACGAGCAGTACTTC
CASSLAGTGIYEQYF
>TRBV5-4|TRBD2|TRBJ2-3|NA
TGTGCCAGCAGCAAAAGACTAGCGGGGAGCACAGATACGCAGTATTTT
CASSKRLAGSTDTQYF
>TRBV6-4|TRBD2|TRBJ2-1|NA
TGTGCCAGCAGTGCCAGTAGGAGCGGGAGCAATGAGCAGTTCTTC
CASSASRSGSNEQFF
>TRBV6-6|TRBD1|TRBJ1-6|NA
TGTGCCAGCAGTCGCTACAGGGACAGTCTCTATAATTCACCCCTCCACTTT
CASSRYRDSLYNSPLHF
>TRBV19|NA|TRBJ2-3|NA
TGTGCCAGTAGTATCAGGGGCCTTTACACAGATACGCAGTATTTT
CASSIRGLYTDTQYF
>TRBV18|NA|TRBJ2-1|medium-sized
TGTGCCAGCTCACCGACTGAACCGGGACAAATATACAATGAGCAGTTCTTC
CASSPTEPGQIYNEQFF
>TRBV9|NA|TRBJ1-2|once
TGTGCCAGCAGCGGTGGAATTTCGTATTATGGCTACACCTTC
CASSGGISYYGYTF
>TRBV11-3|NA|TRBJ1-3|NA
TGTGCCAGCAGCTCAACTGGAAACACCATATATTTT
CASSSTGNTIYF
>TRBV10-3|TRBD2|TRBJ2-2|NA
TGTGCCATCAGTGATCCGGTCCAGGGAGGGCGGAACCCCGGGGAGCTGTTTTTT
CAISDPVQGGRNPGELFF
>TRBV12-3/TRBV12-4|NA|TRBJ1-4|NA
TGTGCCAGCAGTTTCAGCGAGCAAAAACTGTTTTTT
CASSFSEQKLFF
>TRBV28|NA|TRBJ2-1|NA
TGTGCCAGCACCTCCTATGGGTTCGGGGAGCAGTTCTTC
CASTSYGFGEQFF
>TRBV1|NA|TRBJ1-2|NA
TGCACCAGCACCGGAAAGGACGAAACGAACTATGGCTACACCTTC
CTSTGKDETNYGYTF
>TRBV7-8|TRBD2|TRBJ2-2|NA
TGTGCCAGCAGCGGACTAGCGGGAATCAGCGGCACCGGGGAGCTGTTTTTT
CASSGLAGISGTGELFF
>TRBV10-3|TRBD2|TRBJ2-7|NA
TGTGCCATCAGTGAGACTAGCGGGAGGGCCGAGCAGTACTTC
CAISETSGRAEQYF
>TRBV13|NA|TRBJ2-1|NA
TGTGCCAGCAGCGGCCCCAGTTGGCGTGAGCAGTTCTTC
CASSGPSWREQFF
>TRBV18|NA|TRBJ1-3|NA
TGTGCCAGCTCGACAGACTCTGGAAACACCATATATTTT
CASSTDSGNTIYF